The 29 T cell receptor beta chains presented below share a single source sample, sequenced in a study of early T cells in non-severe SARS-CoV-2 infection. TCRdb called the 5' RACE reads again in MiXCR, with one record for every CDR3 protein. The table includes under 65,000 distinct CDR3 sequences, under 15% detected once. This sample comprised whole blood, obtained at baseline. The receptors come from an adult who was a healthcare worker with PCR-confirmed SARS-CoV-2 infection or an uninfected control (not recorded which).

For the CDR3, the DNA is TGCAGTGCTAGACCCTCCAATCAGCCCCAGCATTTT. Translation: CSARPSNQPQHF. This sequence joins TRBV20-1 and TRBJ1-5; D uncertain. CDR3 length: 12 amino acids. The germline V and J ends were trimmed by 2 bases and 3 bases, with 5 bases remaining between them. The germline CDR1 and CDR2 sequences are DFQATT and SNEGSKA (reference sequence).

This clonotype was seen a handful of times. The chain has TRBV7-2 and TRBJ2-3, with D tentatively TRBD1 or TRBD2 (5 bases each). V gave up 5 bases and J gave up 9 bases, with 9 bases separating them. The CDR3 length is 11 residues. Germline V gene data show CDR1 as SGHTA and CDR2 as FQGNSA. In DNA form, the CDR3 reads TGTGCCAGCAGCCCCGGGACGACGCAGTATTTT. Its translation: CASSPGTTQYF.

This clonotype was found a few times. This rearrangement joins TRBV5-1 to TRBJ2-3, with D perhaps matching TRBD1 or TRBD2 (6 bases each). The CDR3 contains 13 residues. CDR1 SGHRS and CDR2 YFSETQ come from the germline V gene. Trimming removed 0 bases at V and 6 bases at J, with 8 bases between. In nucleotides, the CDR3 is TGCGCCAGCAGCTTGGAGGGGGGTGATACGCAGTATTTT. It codes for CASSLEGGDTQYF.

This clonotype has a count of ten or more. This chain joins TRBV6-2 or TRBV6-3 and TRBJ2-7, with TRBD2 matching 7 bases. Trimming cost V 6 bases and J 5 bases; bases outside gene matches: 13. This CDR3 has 15 residues. Germline loops: CDR1 MNHEY, CDR2 SVGEGT. The CDR3: CASRTGTTSWDEQYF. The CDR3 nucleotides are TGTGCCAGCAGAACCGGGACTACCTCATGGGACGAGCAGTACTTC.

This clonotype appeared many times. The V and J genes are TRBV7-8 and TRBJ2-2; TRBD2 matches 12 bases. The CDR3 loop spans 17 amino acids. V was pared by 5 bases and J by 4 bases, with 8 bases of the junction left unmatched. CDR1 is SGHVS and CDR2 is FQNEAQ in the germline V gene. CDR3 coding DNA: TGTGCCAGCAGCCCCGGGACTAGCGGGTCGGCCACCGGGGAGCTGTTTTTT. It translates to CASSPGTSGSATGELFF.

This clonotype was observed at least ten times. The chain links TRBV6-5 to TRBJ2-5; 10 positions match TRBD1. Losses at the gene ends were 2 bases for V and 5 bases for J; bases not matched to a gene: 2. CDR1 and CDR2 (germline): MNHEY, SVGAGI. The CDR3 is made up of 14 amino acids. CDR3 nucleotides: TGTGCCAGCAGTTACGACAGGGGGCACGAGACCCAGTACTTC. Protein product: CASSYDRGHETQYF.

V is TRBV27 and J is TRBJ2-2; 9 bases align to TRBD1. V lost 7 bases and J lost 10; bases outside the gene matches: 4. CDR1 and CDR2 from the germline V gene are MNHEY and SMNVEV (reference sequence). The CDR3 length is 12 residues. The chain's CDR3 is CASIDRGLELFF. The CDR3 bases are TGTGCCAGCATTGACAGGGGGTTGGAGCTGTTTTTT.

V is TRBV20-1 and J is TRBJ1-2, with TRBD1 as a possible D gene (5 bases). CDR3 length: 18 residues. V was cut by 6 bases and J by 3 bases, with 29 bases left in between. Germline CDR1 and CDR2: DFQATT and SNEGSKA (reference sequence). The chain's CDR3 is CSAVPPWTGLGTYYGYTF. The CDR3, as DNA: TGCAGTGCCGTACCTCCTTGGACGGGATTGGGGACCTACTATGGCTACACCTTC.

The chain combines TRBV4-1 with TRBJ2-1; 15 nucleotides align to TRBD2. Germline CDR1 is MGHRA and CDR2 is YSYEKL. The ends lost 3 bases at V and 4 bases at J; junction bases unmatched: 7. There are 18 residues in the CDR3. DNA for the CDR3: TGCGCCAGCAGCCAGGGGGCTGGGACTAGCGGGAGGTACAATGAGCAGTTCTTC. Its protein product is CASSQGAGTSGRYNEQFF.

This clonotype appeared a few times. CDR3 loop: CASSLSVDYNEQFF. CDR3 nucleotide sequence: TGTGCCAGCAGCTTATCCGTAGACTACAATGAGCAGTTCTTC. The V and J genes are TRBV7-9 and TRBJ2-1; D remains ambiguous. Germline V gene sequence: CDR1 SEHNR, CDR2 FQNEAQ (reference sequence). There are 14 residues in the CDR3. Trimming shortened V by 2 bases and J by 3 bases, and 8 bases separated the two germline ends.

The V and J genes are TRBV12-3 or TRBV12-4 and TRBJ1-1; tentatively, D is TRBD1 (5 bases). This CDR3 comprises 13 residues. V was cut by 3 bases and J by 3 bases, with 8 bases left in between. The CDR3 coding sequence is TGTGCCAGCAGTTTGAGGGGAGACACTGAAGCTTTCTTT. Translated: CASSLRGDTEAFF.

This clonotype was seen a few times. The CDR3 DNA sequence: TGTGCCAGCAGCCTGGCAGAAGAATACGAGCAGTACTTC. This gives the protein CASSLAEEYEQYF. This chain uses TRBV3-1 with TRBJ2-7; D gene uncertain. Deletions cut 4 bases from V and 4 bases from J, with 11 bases between. The CDR3 consists of 13 residues. Germline values: CDR1 LGHDT, CDR2 YNNKEL (reference sequence).

This clonotype was seen more than once but under ten times. The chain links TRBV10-1 to TRBJ2-1; 10 nucleotides align to TRBD2. CDR1 and CDR2 from the germline V gene are WNHNN and SYGVQD (reference sequence). CDR3 length equals 17 residues. J gave up 3 bases and V 3 bases, and 8 bases lay outside the gene matches. CDR3 in amino acids: CASSDPAGGPGYNEQFF. CDR3 bases: TGCGCCAGCAGTGACCCAGCGGGAGGGCCGGGCTACAATGAGCAGTTCTTC.

This clonotype was detected a few times. The rearrangement uses TRBV7-2 and TRBJ2-5; 9 nucleotides align to TRBD2. Germline V CDR1 and CDR2: SGHTA, FQGNSA. This CDR3 has 13 amino acids. CDR3 bases: TGTGTCGGCGGCGGGAGGGCCGGGGAGACCCAGTACTTC. Translating gives CVGGGRAGETQYF. The full variable domain, rest sourced from reference TRBV7-2 and TRBJ2-5, is GAGVSQSPSNKVTEKGKDVELRCDPISGHTALYWYRQSLGQGLEFLIYFQGNSAPDKSGLPSDRFSAERTGGSVSTLTIQRTQQEDSAVYLCVGGGRAGETQYFGPGTRLLVL.

This rearrangement joins TRBV2 to TRBJ1-1; D is undetermined. There are 18 residues in the CDR3. V was cut by 2 bases and J by 0 bases, with 19 bases left in between. Germline V gives CDR1 SNHLY, CDR2 FYNNEI. CDR3 nucleotide sequence: TGTGCCAGCAGTGAATCTAATAGCAGCTCCAGCCTGAACACTGAAGCTTTCTTT. Its protein product is CASSESNSSSSLNTEAFF. Complete variable domain (other parts from reference TRBV2 and TRBJ1-1): EPEVTQTPSHQVTQMGQEVILRCVPISNHLYFYWYRQILGQKVEFLVSFYNNEISEKSEIFDDQFSVERPDGSNFTLKIRSTKLEDSAMYFCASSESNSSSSLNTEAFFGQGTRLTVV.

This clonotype was seen more than once but under ten times. This sequence joins TRBV28 and TRBJ2-7; D uncertain. Trimming shortened V by 5 bases and J by 3 bases, and 11 bases separated the two germline ends. Germline V gives CDR1 MDHEN, CDR2 SYDVKM. The CDR3 length is 13 residues. The CDR3 loop reads CASSATDSYEQYF. In nucleotides, the CDR3 is TGTGCCAGCAGTGCAACCGATAGCTACGAGCAGTACTTC. Full variable domain (remainder filled in from reference TRBV28 and TRBJ2-7): DVKVTQSSRYLVKRTGEKVFLECVQDMDHENMFWYRQDPGLGLRLIYFSYDVKMKEKGDIPEGYSVSREKKERFSLILESASTNQTSMYLCASSATDSYEQYFGPGTRLTVT.

The chain is built from TRBV12-3 or TRBV12-4 and TRBJ2-4; D is perhaps TRBD1 (6 bases). CDR3 length equals 13 residues. Trimming took off 5 bases at V and 7 bases at J, with 12 bases between the two ends. The CDR3: CASSTGLGNIQYF. For the CDR3, the DNA is TGTGCCAGCAGTACAGGGCTGGGGAACATTCAGTACTTC.

The chain is built from TRBV9 and TRBJ2-1, with 15 bases identical to TRBD2. The junction had 6 bases not matched to a gene; V was cut back by 4 bases and J by 7 bases. This CDR3 is built from 16 residues. Germline V gene sequence: CDR1 SGDLS, CDR2 YYNGEE. CDR3 sequence (DNA): TGTGCCAGCAGCCCCCTGGGACTAGCGGGAGGAAATGAGCAGTTCTTC. Translation gives CASSPLGLAGGNEQFF.

The chain joins TRBV7-6 to TRBJ2-7, with 7 bases matching TRBD1. The CDR3 covers 14 residues. V gave up 5 bases and J gave up 1 base; unmatched junction bases: 5. Germline CDR1 SGHVS, CDR2 FNYEAQ. The CDR3 coding sequence is TGTGCCAGCAGCCAACGACAGGGTTCCTACGAGCAGTACTTC. It codes for CASSQRQGSYEQYF.

CDR3 in DNA: TGTGCCAGCAGCTTAGCGTTCCGGGGGCCACACTCCTACAATGAGCAGTTCTTC. Protein: CASSLAFRGPHSYNEQFF. The chain recombines TRBV7-9 with TRBJ2-1, with D perhaps TRBD1 or TRBD2 (6 bases each). Germline CDR1 is SEHNR and CDR2 is FQNEAQ (reference sequence). Trimming cost V 0 bases and J 0 bases, with 15 bases left between them. The CDR3 consists of 18 residues.

The V and J genes are TRBV24-1 and TRBJ2-3; D not certain. Trimming took off 3 bases at V and 0 bases at J, with 6 bases between the two ends. The CDR3 is 14 residues long. Looked up from germline, CDR1 is KGHDR and CDR2 is SFDVKD. The CDR3 loop is CATSDPTSTDTQYF. The CDR3 DNA reads as TGTGCCACCAGTGATCCGACTAGCACAGATACGCAGTATTTT.

This clonotype was seen repeatedly, ten times or more. V and J are TRBV19 and TRBJ2-5; D may match TRBD1 or TRBD2 (5 bases each). Germline V gives CDR1 LNHDA, CDR2 SQIVND (reference sequence). This CDR3 spans 16 amino acids. Trimming removed 5 bases at V and 7 bases at J, with 23 bases between. As DNA, the CDR3 is TGTGCCAGTAGTCTCTCCTGGGACCGCCTCCCGGGGACCCAGTACTTC. It translates to CASSLSWDRLPGTQYF. Combining the CDR3 with reference TRBV19 and TRBJ2-5 gives the whole variable domain DGGITQSPKYLFRKEGQNVTLSCEQNLNHDAMYWYRQDPGQGLRLIYYSQIVNDFQKGDIAEGYSVSREKKESFPLTVTSAQKNPTAFYLCASSLSWDRLPGTQYFGPGTRLLVL.

V and J are TRBV9 and TRBJ1-2; D may be TRBD1 (5 bases). With 5 bases removed from V and 4 bases from J, the gap between germline ends came to 21 bases. Looked up from germline, CDR1 is SGDLS and CDR2 is YYNGEE. This CDR3 spans 16 amino acids. This CDR3 is CASRDTGTSSPYGYTF. The CDR3, as DNA: TGTGCCAGCAGGGACACCGGGACTTCATCCCCCTATGGCTACACCTTC.

This clonotype came up a few times. V and J are TRBV12-3 or TRBV12-4 and TRBJ1-1; 7 bases line up with TRBD1. V was clipped by 5 bases and J by 6 bases; unmatched bases: 9. The CDR3 covers 14 residues. CDR3 region: CASSPLTGYAEAFF. The CDR3 nucleotides read TGTGCCAGCAGTCCCTTGACAGGGTACGCTGAAGCTTTCTTT.

DNA for the CDR3: TGTGCCAGCAGCTTAGGCCGGGACACCTCTGGAAACACCATATATTTT. Its protein product is CASSLGRDTSGNTIYF. The genes are TRBV7-9 and TRBJ1-3; perhaps TRBD1 as D (6 bases). The V gene lost 1 base and the J gene lost 0 bases, with 10 bases spanning the gap. This CDR3 region has 16 residues. Germline values: CDR1 SEHNR, CDR2 FQNEAQ (reference sequence).

In this sample, this clonotype turned up many times. CDR3 region: CASSSLPGAYNEQFF. For the CDR3, the DNA is TGTGCCAGCAGCTCGCTCCCGGGGGCCTACAATGAGCAGTTCTTC. The chain couples TRBV7-3 to TRBJ2-1; weak D call: TRBD2 (6 bases). The length of the CDR3 is 15 residues. V was shortened by 4 bases and J by 2 bases, with 12 bases between the two germline ends. In germline, CDR1 is SGHTA, CDR2 FQGTGA.

The J gene is TRBJ2-2, the V gene TRBV25-1; D is unclear. Germline V CDR1 and CDR2: MGHDK, SYGVNS. CDR3 length: 16 residues. Between the trimmed V and J ends, which lost 6 bases and 2 bases, there was a span of 16 bases. CDR3 residues: CASSKFPTPNTGELFF. The DNA for the CDR3 is TGTGCCAGCAGCAAATTCCCAACACCAAACACCGGGGAGCTGTTTTTT.

This clonotype was recorded many times. V usage is TRBV6-5 and J usage is TRBJ2-3, with unresolved D. CDR1 and CDR2 (germline): MNHEY, SVGAGI. This CDR3 has 14 amino acids. The V end lost 7 bases, the J end lost 1 base, and 12 bases lay between the germline ends. In DNA, the CDR3 is TGTGCCAGCACATGGGCAGGCGGCACAGATACGCAGTATTTT. Encoded protein: CASTWAGGTDTQYF.

The chain joins TRBV6-5 to TRBJ2-3; 7 positions agree with TRBD2. Trimming took 5 bases from V and 4 from J; bases not matched to a gene: 18. The CDR3 contains 18 residues. The V gene's germline CDR1 is MNHEY and CDR2 SVGAGI. CDR3 residues: CASSPRSMGGGRADTQYF. CDR3 nucleotide sequence: TGTGCCAGCAGTCCCCGGTCTATGGGCGGGGGTCGCGCAGATACGCAGTATTTT.